The present T cell receptor beta chain was sequenced within a study of hypomethylating agent response in myelodysplastic syndrome (dated by TCRdb to the early 2020s). Context from the whole study: The hypomethylating agents azacitidine (about 75% of the 11) or decitabine (3 of 11) were used to treat the patients. The cohort included several male and a couple of female myelodysplastic syndrome patients. Patients had a mean age of approximately 67 +/- 5.9 years, and a diploid cytogenetic profile was the most common. TET2 mutation was identified most frequently, being present in 5 of 11 patients. About 5 patients did not respond, whereas six or seven responded with either complete response or hematologic improvement. Response was defined as complete response or hematologic improvement, and patients meeting neither criterion were classed as non-responders. On the study overall, not on this receptor specifically: Only ten to twelve patients were analyzed, so the study cohort was small. Healthy control donors were not age-matched to MDS patients, which could have impacted the MDS versus healthy comparison. Possible recognition of novel MDS antigens by the shared GLIPH2 clusters was not confirmed, and experimental validation of that possible recognition is needed. After treatment with a hypomethylating agent, no significant changes in richness, rarefaction diversity or clonality were seen, whether all patients were considered together or each response group separately. Novel clonotypes emerged more often in responders, while non-responders showed more contracted clonotypes after treatment.

This clone was found a few times. Its antigen remains unidentified. There are no base qualities to consult, and no much larger clone falls within one base. T-cell subsets were not sorted, so the analysis was performed on bulk bone marrow. Bone marrow from around 11 myelodysplastic syndrome patients, collected before and after hypomethylating agent therapy, underwent immunosequencing of the TCR beta CDR3 regions. For longitudinal repertoire tracking, a baseline bone marrow plus two to three bone marrows at different post-treatment timepoints were contributed by each patient. Genomic DNA was isolated from whole bone marrow, and DNA quality was assessed with TapeStation, NanoDrop OneC and PicoGreen assays. Libraries were constructed by the immunoSEQ multiplex PCR assay. Survey resolution was used, with two replicates of approximately 200 ng each, totaling roughly 400 ng of DNA per sample. Rearranged TCRB sequences in genomic DNA were detected with the hsTCRB kit, which uses multiplex PCR primers directed at V and J genes. To amplify the CDR3 region, the first PCR ran for around 30 cycles with the QIAGEN Multiplex PCR Kit. A second PCR of 7 to 8 cycles attached sample barcodes and Illumina adapters to each replicate. Quantification of the pooled libraries was done with a QuantStudio 6 and the KAPA library quantification kit. About 15 pM of pooled libraries was sequenced on an Illumina MiSeq using 156-cycle single-end reads plus a 15-cycle index read. As for the original processing: VDJdb annotation flagged approximately 1.7% of 168,753 unique clonotypes as previously reported viral-epitope-specific. The immunoSEQ Data Assistant and immunoSEQ Analyzer converted raw reads into normalized, annotated TCRB repertoires. Clonotypes were analyzed with BioAnalyzer and version 0.6.5 of the immunarch R package. Before richness was estimated, every repertoire was downsampled to the clone count of the smallest repertoire. Clonotypes were classified as expanded, contracted or novel by Fisher's exact tests, with novel defined as zero frequency before treatment. Significantly changed CDR3 beta sequences were clustered with GLIPH2 using simulation_depth=1000 and kmer_min_depth=3, and CDR3s shorter than five residues were excluded. In TCRdb, the immuneACCESS table is reduced to in-frame sequences with V and J assigned. These tables do not hold every clone; where another copy was compared, an unresolved V gene accounts for under half, and the others remain unexplained. That table is the source of V, J and clone size, and D and trimming were worked out from the DNA. Across this sample there are fewer than 3,500 clones, with about 80% seen only once. The biggest ten clones account for approximately 25% of the sample.

CDR1 and CDR2, per the germline V gene (reference sequence), are LNHDA and SQIVND. V is reduced by 1 base and J by 3 bases, leaving a spacing of 10 bases between them. Including the terminal cysteine and phenylalanine, the CDR3 comprises 15 residues. Here the CDR3 DNA is all that survives: 45 bases in frame from base 1. Recombination connected TRBV19 to TRBJ1-5; perhaps TRBD1 is the D gene, with 5 bases matching. The sequence was collected from a human donor with myelodysplastic syndrome. Sample: bone marrow, taken before or after starting hypomethylating agent treatment for myelodysplastic syndrome (not recorded which). The CDR3 is CASSIGGVANQPQHF. The sequenced DNA is TGTGCCAGTAGTATAGGAGGGGTGGCCAATCAGCCCCAGCATTTT.